The sequence of this T cell receptor beta chain was determined in a study of high-grade serous ovarian cancer treatment subgroups. Turning to the study itself: Samples averaged around 14,000 reads and approximately 7,000 unique TCR beta rearrangements. The study's findings and limits: Repertoire analysis covered CDR3 alone, not CDR1 or CDR2. Tumors within one patient showed repertoire similarity of about 0.1 to 0.8.

Here immunoSEQ multiplex PCR was the method, and the copy in TCRdb shows in-frame clones only, minus some. Among almost 4,500 clones listed, around 70% were seen once. As concerns this clone: Its specificity is not known.

Tumor samples were obtained before definitive surgery or chemotherapy. Between the trimmed V and J ends, which lost 1 base and 5 bases, there was a span of 12 bases. The length of the CDR3 is 15 residues. The germline gives CDR1 LNHDA, CDR2 SQIVND (reference sequence). The source of this sequence is a human donor with high-grade serous ovarian cancer. The V and J genes are TRBV19 and TRBJ2-1; possible D gene TRBD2, 5 bases. Material: tumor tissue. The CDR3 bases are TGTGCCAGTAGTATAGGCGTACTAGAACACAATGAGCAGTTCTTC. Its translation is CASSIGVLEHNEQFF.